Listed below are T cell receptor beta chains from one sample, sequenced in a study of shared clonotypes between healthy human individuals. Profiled with immunoSEQ multiplex PCR; TCRdb holds only in-frame clones, not every one. The sample lists 330,000 or so clones, over 65% occurring once. Sample: memory CD4+ T cells sorted from blood. Source of these receptors: a man aged 25-45 years in good health. The conserved cysteine and the conserved F or W are not part of the CDR3 here. Each record gives: J gene, clone size, V gene, CDR3 protein. Size tells how often a clone was seen (once, few, many) or the class of an expanded clone, and some rows leave it out.

TRBJ2-3	-	TRBV6-4	ASSRTGGTDTQY
TRBJ1-1	-	TRBV9	ASSLRDSGVGTEAF
TRBJ1-2	few	TRBV28	ASSPRGGTGGGYT
TRBJ1-1	once	TRBV27	ASSFVRVGSWNTEAF
TRBJ2-3	-	TRBV29-1	SVDKRLAGEPDTQY
TRBJ2-6	-	TRBV14	ASSQAQGGSGANVLT
TRBJ1-3	-	TRBV9	ASSVTWDTGNTIY
TRBJ1-2	-	TRBV29-1	SVGTGLGDGYT
TRBJ2-3	few	TRBV10-2	ASSSTDTQY
TRBJ1-1	-	TRBV19	ASSPRQNMNTEAF
TRBJ2-2	-	TRBV28	ASSLIGYGELF
TRBJ1-5	few	TRBV14	ASKGDQPQH
TRBJ2-1	-	TRBV7-9	ASSLVVAGHSKEF
TRBJ2-1	-	TRBV5-5	ASSLAGVVNEQF
TRBJ2-1	-	TRBV19	ASTVQGYNEQF
TRBJ1-2	-	TRBV19	ASSISLDGYT
TRBJ1-4	-	TRBV2	ASSIMSTNEKLF
TRBJ2-6	-	TRBV28	ASSRGDGANVLT
TRBJ2-7	-	TRBV7-2	ASSFRQGAYEQY
TRBJ2-4	-	TRBV7-9	ASNTGGRNIQY
TRBJ2-1	-	TRBV29-1	SVFSGGRGEQF
TRBJ2-2	few	TRBV6-5	ATTQGVRTGELF
TRBJ2-1	-	TRBV5-4	ASSLPVGLGSYNEQF
TRBJ2-3	-	TRBV11-2	ASSPDQDMRTDTQY
TRBJ1-2	-	TRBV6-5	ASSETDRVYGYT
TRBJ2-3	-	TRBV27	ASSFKGPRAGPDTQY
TRBJ1-1	-	TRBV28	ASFFKGTEAF
TRBJ2-1	-	TRBV2	ASSPDSYNEQF
TRBJ2-3	-	TRBV25-1	ASTGTDTQY
TRBJ2-3	-	TRBV29-1	SVGSNRGTDTQY
TRBJ2-1	-	TRBV30	AWRRDRGVKNEQF
TRBJ1-1	few	TRBV9	ASSSQVGLNTEAF
TRBJ1-1	-	TRBV5-5	ASSFFGGHTEAF
TRBJ1-1	-	TRBV29-1	SAQEISDTEAF
TRBJ1-2	many	TRBV4-1	ASSQPQEVPT
TRBJ1-4	-	TRBV5-8	ASSLGGRTNEKLF
TRBJ2-6	few	TRBV5-6	ASSSPANVLT
TRBJ2-1	-	TRBV5-6	ASSLVAGGRNEQF
TRBJ2-1	-	TRBV7-8	ASSPLRISGILEF
TRBJ2-1	-	TRBV5-1	ASSSGPPNEQF
TRBJ2-3	once	TRBV18	ASSPLPRRGYSPTDTQY
TRBJ2-7	once	TRBV6-1	ASSVLGGSYEQY
TRBJ2-6	once	TRBV25-1	ASSRQGPGANVLT
TRBJ2-1	-	TRBV2	ASSREVDNEQF
TRBJ1-2	once	TRBV28	ASSSPTGTNYGYT
TRBJ2-3	-	TRBV15	ATSRDREPTDTQY
TRBJ2-2	-	TRBV28	ASMEGEAGELF
TRBJ1-5	-	TRBV6-5	ASTIQGESNQPQH
TRBJ1-2	-	TRBV5-1	ASSLTVGDYGYT